This entry describes one T cell receptor (beta chain). Its antigen is unidentified. Per the germline V gene, CDR1 is MNHNY and CDR2 is SVGAGI (reference sequence). The length of the CDR3 is 11 residues. With 5 bases removed from V and 7 bases from J, the gap between germline ends came to 8 bases. The sample belongs to a study of cytomegalovirus exposure and HLA in healthy donors. Study context: The roughly 130 validation repertoires used the same platform as the 550 to 850 first-cohort repertoires (as reported by a later analysis).

Study-wide findings and caveats: Most TCR sequences were rare, but some public TCRs occurred in many donors.

Clones were read by immunoSEQ multiplex PCR, and TCRdb kept only the in-frame ones, dropping some. Of 150,000 to 200,000 clones in the sample, more than 80% were seen once. This TCR came from a man aged 18 to 29 in good health and CMV-seropositive. Sequences were obtained from PBMCs. This sequence joins TRBV6-6 and TRBJ1-2; D unclear. The CDR3 is CASSAGSGYTF. CDR3 in DNA: TGTGCCAGCAGTGCGGGCTCTGGCTACACCTTC.